Sequencing of this T cell receptor beta chain was carried out in a study of neoadjuvant anti-PD-1 for oral cavity cancer. There are 13 residues in the CDR3. The germline V and J ends were trimmed by 2 bases and 11 bases, with 15 bases remaining between them. From germline, CDR1 is MNHEY and CDR2 SMNVEV (reference sequence). The protocol was immunoSEQ multiplex PCR, while the TCRdb copy is restricted to in-frame clones and leaves out a portion. The sample records about 68,000 clones, approximately 84% being singletons. Time point: after neoadjuvant nivolumab, at surgical resection. The specimen comprised PBMCs, sampled after nivolumab (anti-PD-1) treatment. The clonotype was recovered from a person aged 35 to 85 with oral cavity squamous cell carcinoma. The rearrangement joins TRBV27 to TRBJ1-1; TRBD1 might be the D (6 bases). The CDR3 sequence: CASSLGGLTEAFF. The CDR3 nucleotides read TGTGCCAGCAGTTTAGGGGGCTTAACGGAGGCTTTCTTT.